A selection of T cell receptor beta chains follows, all from one sample in a study of regulatory T cells in long-lasting Graves disease. TCRdb ran MiXCR on the multiplex PCR reads and lists one entry per CDR3 protein. The profile covers approximately 460,000 distinct CDR3 sequences, with 15% to 20% appearing a single time and about 11% taken by the ten largest. This sample also belongs to another study, concerning T cells in Graves' hyperthyroidism and ophthalmopathy.

Material: peripheral blood mononuclear cells (PBMCs), obtained at new diagnosis, from a patient treated with antithyroid drugs. Receptor source: a woman younger than 45 with Graves disease. Both conserved end residues are part of each CDR3. D genes are given only for firm matches. The size field is filled for only some rows; it gives once, few, many or a size class.

d_call	j_call	clone_size	v_call	cdr3_aa	cdr3_nt
-	TRBJ2-5	-	TRBV25-1	CASSESGERLRETQYF	TGTGCCAGCAGTGAGAGTGGGGAACGGCTAAGGGAGACCCAGTACTTC
-	TRBJ2-1	many	TRBV7-2	CASSSRKGVYNEQFF	TGTGCCAGCAGCTCCCGGAAGGGGGTTTACAATGAGCAGTTCTTC
-	TRBJ2-5	-	TRBV11-2	CASSLEVKETQYF	TGTGCCAGCAGCTTAGAAGTGAAAGAGACCCAGTACTTC
-	TRBJ1-1	-	TRBV19	CASNPGFLDTEAFF	TGTGCCAGTAACCCAGGGTTTCTAGACACTGAAGCTTTCTTT
TRBD1	TRBJ1-5	-	TRBV28	CASSLGRGRGSNQPQHF	TGTGCCAGCAGTTTAGGCAGGGGGCGCGGGAGCAATCAGCCCCAGCATTTT
TRBD2	TRBJ2-1	few	TRBV9	CASSVGLAGALNEQFF	TGTGCCAGCAGCGTAGGACTAGCGGGAGCCCTCAATGAGCAGTTCTTC
TRBD1	TRBJ2-6	-	TRBV27	CASSVSDRGRSGANVLTF	TGTGCCAGCAGTGTTTCTGACAGGGGGCGTTCTGGGGCCAACGTCCTGACTTTC
-	TRBJ2-5	many	TRBV5-1	CASSLTAQETQYF	TGTGCCAGCAGCTTAACAGCCCAAGAGACCCAGTACTTC
-	TRBJ1-4	many	TRBV28	CASRLLGFNDEKLFF	TGTGCCAGCAGGCTGCTGGGGTTTAACGATGAAAAACTGTTTTTT
TRBD2	TRBJ2-1	many	TRBV6-1	CASSRGLAGLSWNEQFF	TGTGCCAGCAGTCGAGGACTAGCGGGCCTCAGCTGGAATGAGCAGTTCTTC
-	TRBJ2-3	-	TRBV28	CASSLPGASDADTQYF	TGTGCCAGCAGCTTACCCGGGGCTAGCGATGCAGATACGCAGTATTTT
TRBD2	TRBJ2-1	-	TRBV24-1	CATSDSSGRGFYNEQFF	TGTGCCACCAGTGATTCCAGCGGGAGGGGATTCTACAATGAGCAGTTCTTC
TRBD1	TRBJ2-1	many	TRBV3-1	CASSFPRDSGYNEQFF	TGTGCCAGCAGCTTTCCCCGGGACAGTGGATACAATGAGCAGTTCTTC
-	TRBJ2-2	many	TRBV7-9	CASSSRALAHTGELFF	TGTGCCAGCAGCAGCCGGGCCCTAGCGCACACCGGGGAGCTGTTTTTT
-	TRBJ2-2	many	TRBV28	CASSLGYYNTGELFF	TGTGCCAGCAGTTTAGGTTATTATAACACCGGGGAGCTGTTTTTT
-	TRBJ2-1	few	TRBV19	CASSIDLDSRRDEQFF	TGTGCCAGTAGTATCGATTTGGACTCCCGTCGGGATGAGCAGTTCTTC
TRBD1	TRBJ1-2	many	TRBV12-5	CASGPRQGDYGYTF	TGTGCTAGTGGACCGCGACAGGGGGACTATGGCTACACCTTC
-	TRBJ2-3	few	TRBV9	CASSQEQGLGTDTQYF	TGTGCCAGCAGCCAAGAACAGGGACTCGGCACAGATACGCAGTATTTT
TRBD1	TRBJ2-7	many	TRBV11-2	CASSRQGSTYEQYF	TGTGCCAGCAGCCGACAGGGATCGACCTACGAGCAGTACTTC
-	TRBJ1-1	many	TRBV28	CASTRGGRRNTEAFF	TGTGCCAGTACTAGGGGGGGGAGGAGGAACACTGAAGCTTTCTTT
TRBD1	TRBJ2-2	many	TRBV13	CASSWRDRDFTGELFF	TGTGCCAGCAGCTGGAGGGACAGGGATTTCACCGGGGAGCTGTTTTTT
TRBD2	TRBJ2-1	many	TRBV7-9	CASSLEGGLEGYNEQFF	TGTGCCAGCAGCTTAGAGGGGGGACTAGAAGGTTACAATGAGCAGTTCTTC
TRBD2	TRBJ2-1	few	TRBV6-1	CASRGLAGVDYNEQFF	TGTGCCAGCAGGGGACTAGCGGGAGTGGACTACAATGAGCAGTTCTTC
TRBD2	TRBJ2-7	many	TRBV28	CASSSPSGGLYEQYF	TGTGCCAGCAGTTCTCCGAGCGGGGGACTCTACGAGCAGTACTTC